Below, one T cell receptor (beta chain) is given with its context. Its specificity is not known. This entry belongs to a study of T cell responses to AZD1222 COVID-19 vaccine. Overall study context: It was second doses at about 4 or about 12 weeks that were pooled.

The V end lost 0 bases, the J end lost 6 bases, and 12 bases lay between the germline ends. Per germline, CDR1 LGHNA and CDR2 YNFKEQ. This CDR3 has 16 amino acids. Study conclusions and caveats: Repertoires were obtained solely post-peak T cell response. CD4 TCRs covered the whole spike, strongest at regions 160-218 and 743-854. White British ancestry dominated among donors, who included more females, and clonal diversity was possibly underestimated.

Profiled with immunoSEQ multiplex PCR; TCRdb holds only in-frame clones, not every one. The sample holds around 170,000 clones; under 95% are singletons and the top ten take approximately 4.7%. V and J are TRBV4-2 and TRBJ1-6, with D perhaps matching TRBD1 (6 bases). The sequencing here drew on peripheral blood, taken on day 0 of AZD1222 vaccination. This TCR was recovered from an adult in good health. CDR3 DNA sequence: TGTGCCAGCAGCCAAGATAGACAGGCCACTAATTCACCCCTCCACTTT. Translated, it gives CASSQDRQATNSPLHF.